The rows below give T cell receptor beta chains drawn from one sample of a study of pediatric ulcerative colitis. Using immunoSEQ multiplex PCR, the repertoire was profiled, and TCRdb retains in-frame clones only, with some absent. The sample carries fewer than 20,000 clones, approximately 73% recorded once. The specimen sequenced was gut tissue. The receptor set was obtained from a boy younger than 18 with moderate ulcerative colitis. The CDR3 runs from the conserved cysteine through the conserved F or W. Each record gives: CDR3 DNA, CDR3 protein, clone size, J gene, D gene, V gene. A D gene is named only where the DNA matches it firmly. The listing skips clone size in some rows; elsewhere it reads once, few, many or a size class.

cdr3_nt: TGTGCCAGCAGTGAATACTGGGGGGCTAATTCACCCCTCCACTTT
cdr3_aa: CASSEYWGANSPLHF
clone_size: NA
j_call: TRBJ1-6
d_call: NA
v_call: TRBV6-1

cdr3_nt: TGTGCCACCAGCAGGCGCGGGGGGTTTACTGAAGCTTTCTTT
cdr3_aa: CATSRRGGFTEAFF
clone_size: NA
j_call: TRBJ1-1
d_call: NA
v_call: TRBV15

cdr3_nt: TGTGCCAGCAGTACCATTACCGGGACAGACCACAACTCTGGAAACACCATATATTTT
cdr3_aa: CASSTITGTDHNSGNTIYF
clone_size: NA
j_call: TRBJ1-3
d_call: TRBD1
v_call: TRBV7-9

cdr3_nt: TGTGCCACCAGCAGAGTGCCAGGCGTATTAAGAGGCTACACCTTC
cdr3_aa: CATSRVPGVLRGYTF
clone_size: once
j_call: TRBJ1-2
d_call: NA
v_call: TRBV15

cdr3_nt: TGTGCCAGCAGCTTGGGGACAGGGACCGAAAAACTGTTTTTT
cdr3_aa: CASSLGTGTEKLFF
clone_size: few
j_call: TRBJ1-4
d_call: TRBD1
v_call: TRBV5-6

cdr3_nt: TGTGCCAGCAGCTTAGAACAGGGGGCAACTGAAGCTTTCTTT
cdr3_aa: CASSLEQGATEAFF
clone_size: NA
j_call: TRBJ1-1
d_call: TRBD1
v_call: TRBV7-9

cdr3_nt: TGTGCTAGTGACGCTAGCGGGAACCAAGAGACCCAGTACTTC
cdr3_aa: CASDASGNQETQYF
clone_size: NA
j_call: TRBJ2-5
d_call: TRBD2
v_call: TRBV12-5

cdr3_nt: TGCGCCAGCAGCCAAGATTTTAGCGGCTCTGGGGCCAACGTCCTGACTTTC
cdr3_aa: CASSQDFSGSGANVLTF
clone_size: NA
j_call: TRBJ2-6
d_call: NA
v_call: TRBV4-3

cdr3_nt: TGTGCCAGCAGTGAAAGGGGGGGCCTCTACTATGGCTACACCTTC
cdr3_aa: CASSERGGLYYGYTF
clone_size: medium-sized
j_call: TRBJ1-2
d_call: NA
v_call: TRBV2

cdr3_nt: TGTGCCAGCAGCGTAGACGTCGGGATGAACACTGAAGCTTTCTTT
cdr3_aa: CASSVDVGMNTEAFF
clone_size: NA
j_call: TRBJ1-1
d_call: NA
v_call: TRBV9

cdr3_nt: TGTGCCAGCAGCTTAGATCCGGATCAGCCCCAGCATTTT
cdr3_aa: CASSLDPDQPQHF
clone_size: NA
j_call: TRBJ1-5
d_call: NA
v_call: TRBV11-2

cdr3_nt: TGTGCCAGCAGCAAAGGAAAGACAGATACGCAGTATTTT
cdr3_aa: CASSKGKTDTQYF
clone_size: NA
j_call: TRBJ2-3
d_call: NA
v_call: TRBV21-1

cdr3_nt: TGTGCTAGTGCCCCTAGGACAGGGGGCGGTAATTCACCCCTCCACTTT
cdr3_aa: CASAPRTGGGNSPLHF
clone_size: NA
j_call: TRBJ1-6
d_call: TRBD1
v_call: TRBV12-5

cdr3_nt: TGCGCCAGCCGTCCGGGACACAAGTTGACCCAGTACTTC
cdr3_aa: CASRPGHKLTQYF
clone_size: few
j_call: TRBJ2-5
d_call: NA
v_call: TRBV10-2

cdr3_nt: TGCGCCAGCAGCTTGAGTTCGACAGGGGGTGGATTAACTGAAGCTTTCTTT
cdr3_aa: CASSLSSTGGGLTEAFF
clone_size: NA
j_call: TRBJ1-1
d_call: TRBD1
v_call: TRBV5-1

cdr3_nt: TGTGCCAGCAGGGGCGCTAGCGGGAACACCGGGGAGCTGTTTTTT
cdr3_aa: CASRGASGNTGELFF
clone_size: few
j_call: TRBJ2-2
d_call: TRBD2
v_call: TRBV6-6

cdr3_nt: TGTGCCAGCAGCCAACGGACAGGGGTGGCTCAGCCCCAGCATTTT
cdr3_aa: CASSQRTGVAQPQHF
clone_size: NA
j_call: TRBJ1-5
d_call: TRBD1
v_call: TRBV7-2

cdr3_nt: TGTGCCAGCAGCTTAACTGGACAGGGGTCGGTTGAGCAGTTCTTC
cdr3_aa: CASSLTGQGSVEQFF
clone_size: NA
j_call: TRBJ2-1
d_call: TRBD1
v_call: TRBV7-8

cdr3_nt: TGCGCCAGCAGCTTGGCTGAGCTGAACACTGAAGCTTTCTTT
cdr3_aa: CASSLAELNTEAFF
clone_size: NA
j_call: TRBJ1-1
d_call: NA
v_call: TRBV5-1

cdr3_nt: TGCAGCGTTGATAAACAACAGGGGTCCTATGGCTACACCTTC
cdr3_aa: CSVDKQQGSYGYTF
clone_size: NA
j_call: TRBJ1-2
d_call: TRBD1
v_call: TRBV29-1

cdr3_nt: TGTGCCAGCACCCAAAATGAAAAACTGTTTTTT
cdr3_aa: CASTQNEKLFF
clone_size: NA
j_call: TRBJ1-4
d_call: NA
v_call: TRBV6-6

cdr3_nt: TGTGCCAGCAGCCAAGATCGGGTCGCGGGGAGCGAGCAGTACTTC
cdr3_aa: CASSQDRVAGSEQYF
clone_size: NA
j_call: TRBJ2-7
d_call: NA
v_call: TRBV14

cdr3_nt: TGTGCCACCAGCCAAGCAGGGTTGGAGGAGACCCAGTACTTC
cdr3_aa: CATSQAGLEETQYF
clone_size: NA
j_call: TRBJ2-5
d_call: NA
v_call: TRBV15

cdr3_nt: TGTGCCAGCTCACCCACAGGGGACAACTATGGCTACACCTTC
cdr3_aa: CASSPTGDNYGYTF
clone_size: NA
j_call: TRBJ1-2
d_call: TRBD1
v_call: TRBV18

cdr3_nt: TGTGCCAGCAGCCTATTTGCCCTTGCGGGGAGCACAGATACGCAGTATTTT
cdr3_aa: CASSLFALAGSTDTQYF
clone_size: NA
j_call: TRBJ2-3
d_call: NA
v_call: TRBV7-6

cdr3_nt: TGTGCCAGCAACCCGATTGGGGTAGACAGGAACACTGAAGCTTTCTTT
cdr3_aa: CASNPIGVDRNTEAFF
clone_size: NA
j_call: TRBJ1-1
d_call: NA
v_call: TRBV6-6

cdr3_nt: TGTGCCAGCTCCCCAGGGCCGGGCAATCAGCCCCAGCATTTT
cdr3_aa: CASSPGPGNQPQHF
clone_size: NA
j_call: TRBJ1-5
d_call: NA
v_call: TRBV18

cdr3_nt: TGTGCCAGCAGCGCGACAGAAAGTGGCTACACCTTC
cdr3_aa: CASSATESGYTF
clone_size: NA
j_call: TRBJ1-2
d_call: NA
v_call: TRBV7-2

cdr3_nt: TGTGCCAGCAGCCGGGGACGGTTGAACACTGAAGCTTTCTTT
cdr3_aa: CASSRGRLNTEAFF
clone_size: NA
j_call: TRBJ1-1
d_call: NA
v_call: TRBV7-2

cdr3_nt: TGTGCCAGCAGAGGCACGAACACTGAAGCTTTCTTT
cdr3_aa: CASRGTNTEAFF
clone_size: few
j_call: TRBJ1-1
d_call: NA
v_call: TRBV4-2

cdr3_nt: TGTGCCAGCAGGGTGGACACGGGCATGAACACTGAAGCTTTCTTT
cdr3_aa: CASRVDTGMNTEAFF
clone_size: few
j_call: TRBJ1-1
d_call: NA
v_call: TRBV6-5

cdr3_nt: TGTGCCAGCAGCTTATCCACTAACTATGGCTACACCTTC
cdr3_aa: CASSLSTNYGYTF
clone_size: NA
j_call: TRBJ1-2
d_call: NA
v_call: TRBV11-2

cdr3_nt: TGCGCCAGCAGCCTTTCCGGGCTGTCAGGCAATCAGCCCCAGCATTTT
cdr3_aa: CASSLSGLSGNQPQHF
clone_size: few
j_call: TRBJ1-5
d_call: NA
v_call: TRBV4-1

cdr3_nt: TGTGCCAGCTCTCACTCCGCCGAAAAGAATCAGCCCCAGCATTTT
cdr3_aa: CASSHSAEKNQPQHF
clone_size: NA
j_call: TRBJ1-5
d_call: NA
v_call: TRBV18

cdr3_nt: TGTGCCAGCAACCATGGGGTTAGAGAAAAACTGTTTTTT
cdr3_aa: CASNHGVREKLFF
clone_size: NA
j_call: TRBJ1-4
d_call: NA
v_call: TRBV16

cdr3_nt: TGTGCCAGCAGTTACTCAAGGAGGGCCGGGGGGGAAGCTTTCTTT
cdr3_aa: CASSYSRRAGGEAFF
clone_size: NA
j_call: TRBJ1-1
d_call: NA
v_call: TRBV6-5

cdr3_nt: TGTGCCAGCAGTTCCCTTCGGGCTGAAGCTTTCTTT
cdr3_aa: CASSSLRAEAFF
clone_size: NA
j_call: TRBJ1-1
d_call: NA
v_call: TRBV27

cdr3_nt: TGTGCCAGCAGCTTGGGACTAGCAAGTATTAATGAGCAGTTCTTC
cdr3_aa: CASSLGLASINEQFF
clone_size: NA
j_call: TRBJ2-1
d_call: TRBD2
v_call: TRBV11-3

cdr3_nt: TGTGCCAGCAGCTTCACGGACAGGGGAGCCTACGAGCAGTACTTC
cdr3_aa: CASSFTDRGAYEQYF
clone_size: NA
j_call: TRBJ2-7
d_call: TRBD1
v_call: TRBV11-2

cdr3_nt: TGCGCCAGCAGCTTTTGGGGGGGTAATGAAAAACTGTTTTTT
cdr3_aa: CASSFWGGNEKLFF
clone_size: NA
j_call: TRBJ1-4
d_call: NA
v_call: TRBV5-1

cdr3_nt: TGCGCCAGCAGGGAGGGGGAGACCTACAATGAGCAGTTCTTC
cdr3_aa: CASREGETYNEQFF
clone_size: NA
j_call: TRBJ2-1
d_call: NA
v_call: TRBV5-1

cdr3_nt: TGTGCCAGCAGTTTATCGTGGGGAAATGAAAAACTGTTTTTT
cdr3_aa: CASSLSWGNEKLFF
clone_size: NA
j_call: TRBJ1-4
d_call: NA
v_call: TRBV27

cdr3_nt: TGTGCCACCAGCAGACCCGGTACAGGGACTTACACAGATACGCAGTATTTT
cdr3_aa: CATSRPGTGTYTDTQYF
clone_size: few
j_call: TRBJ2-3
d_call: NA
v_call: TRBV15

cdr3_nt: TGTGCCAGCAGCCCCAGGACTAGCGGGAACACCGGGGAGCTGTTTTTT
cdr3_aa: CASSPRTSGNTGELFF
clone_size: NA
j_call: TRBJ2-2
d_call: TRBD2
v_call: TRBV9

cdr3_nt: TGTGCCAGCAGCCAAGGTACAGGGTCGGCGGGCTACACCTTC
cdr3_aa: CASSQGTGSAGYTF
clone_size: NA
j_call: TRBJ1-2
d_call: NA
v_call: TRBV4-2

cdr3_nt: TGCGCCAGCGCCCGCGGGGGGGCGGTTGAGCAGTTCTTC
cdr3_aa: CASARGGAVEQFF
clone_size: NA
j_call: TRBJ2-1
d_call: TRBD2
v_call: TRBV5-1

cdr3_nt: TGCGCCAGCAGCTTGATGGACTACGCGTCCAATGAGCAGTTCTTC
cdr3_aa: CASSLMDYASNEQFF
clone_size: NA
j_call: TRBJ2-1
d_call: NA
v_call: TRBV5-1

cdr3_nt: TGTGCCAGCAGCCCCGACACCCCCGCCAGGGGCTACACCTTC
cdr3_aa: CASSPDTPARGYTF
clone_size: NA
j_call: TRBJ1-2
d_call: NA
v_call: TRBV9

cdr3_nt: TGCGCCAGCAGCTTGGTATCGGGCCAGGGGTTAGAGACCCAGTACTTC
cdr3_aa: CASSLVSGQGLETQYF
clone_size: few
j_call: TRBJ2-5
d_call: NA
v_call: TRBV5-1

cdr3_nt: TGCGCCAGCAGCCCGGGGACAGGACTGAACACCGGGGAGCTGTTTTTT
cdr3_aa: CASSPGTGLNTGELFF
clone_size: NA
j_call: TRBJ2-2
d_call: TRBD1
v_call: TRBV5-1

cdr3_nt: TGTGCCAGCAGCGTAGCCAGCGGGGGATTCAGCTCCTACAATGAGCAGTTCTTC
cdr3_aa: CASSVASGGFSSYNEQFF
clone_size: NA
j_call: TRBJ2-1
d_call: TRBD2
v_call: TRBV9

cdr3_nt: TGTGCCAGCTCACCCGGACACAGCCAAGAGACCCAGTACTTC
cdr3_aa: CASSPGHSQETQYF
clone_size: NA
j_call: TRBJ2-5
d_call: NA
v_call: TRBV18

cdr3_nt: TGTGCCAGCAGCTTAGGACCCGGGGGAGAGCAGTACTTC
cdr3_aa: CASSLGPGGEQYF
clone_size: NA
j_call: TRBJ2-7
d_call: NA
v_call: TRBV7-2